The next 30 T cell receptor beta chains were all read from a single sample in a study of tumor-infiltrating lymphocytes in primary liver carcinoma (TCRdb year 2017). TRIzol reagent was used to extract blood RNA from unsorted whole blood, while the DNeasy Blood & Tissue kit provided the germline DNA. Sequencing instrument: Illumina HiSeq 2500. TCRbeta-specific cDNA was reverse-transcribed from approximately 460 ng total RNA using a constant-region primer and ProtoScript II reverse transcriptase. Construction of the TCRbeta libraries relied on three nested rounds of multiplex PCR, following a slightly modified ARM-PCR procedure. Multiplex TRBV1-TRBV30 forward primers and a Cbeta reverse primer were used in the first two PCR rounds, each of which was run for roughly 10 cycles. Through fastp at Q25 and MiXCR, TCRdb rebuilt clones from the public reads, retaining in-frame beta chains. Every distinct CDR3 protein forms one entry, paired with its most common genes and DNA. In this sample the table shows about 320,000 distinct CDR3 sequences, 65% of which occur a single time. The ten largest make up roughly 10% of the sample.

The specimen sequenced was peripheral blood. Every receptor here comes from a man aged 40-55 years with primary liver carcinoma and hepatitis B virus infection.

Worth noting for this clonotype: This sequence may be a read error, since a much larger clone differs from it by one base. V and J are TRBV10-3 and TRBJ1-1, with D possibly being TRBD1 (5 bases). Looked up from germline, CDR1 is ENHRY and CDR2 is SYGVKD. V gave up 6 bases and J gave up 4 bases, with 15 bases separating them. The CDR3 sequence is 14 residues long. CDR3 bases: TGTGCCATCAGCCGGACATGGCCTTCCACTGAAGCTTTCTTT. Translating it yields CAISRTWPSTEAFF.

The chain carries TRBV11-3 and TRBJ2-1; 7 positions agree with TRBD2. Germline V CDR1 and CDR2: SGHNT, YENEEA. This CDR3 is 15 amino acids long. J gave up 4 bases and V 5 bases, and 8 bases lay outside the gene matches. CDR3 sequence: CASSGASGAYNEQFF. CDR3 coding DNA: TGTGCCAGCAGCGGGGCTAGCGGAGCATACAATGAGCAGTTCTTC.

Of note for this clonotype: Because it lacks the conserved phenylalanine or tryptophan at the end, this CDR3 is likely a read error. The chain links TRBV5-4 to TRBJ2-7, with D possibly TRBD2 on 6 matching bases. This CDR3 region has 13 residues. Germline assignment: CDR1 SGHNT and CDR2 YYREEE (reference sequence). The CDR3 DNA follows: TGTGCTAGCAGCTCTCCGGGGGTTGGCGAGCAGTACCTC. It codes for CASSSPGVGEQYL.

The V call is TRBV6-1, the J call TRBJ1-5, with D possibly being TRBD1 (5 bases). Germline lookup yields CDR1 MNHNS and CDR2 SASEGT. The CDR3 extends over 13 amino acids. The germline V and J ends were trimmed by 4 bases and 9 bases, with 13 bases remaining between them. CDR3 region: CASSADTLMPQHF. For the CDR3, the DNA is TGTGCCAGCAGTGCGGACACCCTTATGCCCCAGCATTTT.

Concerning this clonotype: This may be a read error: a much more frequent sequence differs by one nucleotide. The V and J genes are TRBV4-1 and TRBJ1-5; 8 nucleotides match TRBD1. The V and J ends lost 0 bases and 2 bases, in that order; junction bases with no gene match: 12. The CDR3 extends over 19 amino acids. Germline CDR1 MGHRA, CDR2 YSYEKL. The CDR3 region is CASSQDQRGRGLGNQPQHF. Written as DNA, the CDR3 is TGCGCCAGCAGCCAAGATCAAAGAGGCAGGGGGCTTGGCAATCAGCCCCAGCATTTT.

Points on this clonotype: A junction boundary mismatches the germline segment, possibly from a read error. This sequence joins TRBV4-2 and TRBJ2-5, with 7 bases lining up with TRBD2. The CDR3 runs to 15 residues. Per germline, CDR1 LGHNA and CDR2 YNFKEQ. CDR3 nucleotides: TGTGCCAGGAGCCGAGGAGCGGGGCCCCAAGAGACCCAGTACTTC. It specifies CARSRGAGPQETQYF.

As concerns this clonotype: It may be a read error: a sequence one base away is much more abundant. This chain links TRBV6-1 with TRBJ2-7; D is unresolved. V dropped 7 bases and J dropped 0 bases, with 10 bases sitting between them. The CDR3 is 13 amino acids. The V gene's germline CDR1 is MNHNS and CDR2 SASEGT. CDR3 coding DNA: TGTGCCAGCACTTGGGAAAACTCCTACGAGCAGTACTTC. Its translation: CASTWENSYEQYF.

This clonotype was counted a few times. V gene TRBV5-6 combines with J gene TRBJ2-5; D not certain. V shed 2 bases and J shed 5 bases, with 10 bases lying between them. CDR1 is SGHDT and CDR2 is YYEEEE in the germline V gene. The CDR3 runs 13 residues. CDR3: CASSLRDRETQYF. CDR3 DNA sequence: TGTGCCAGCAGCTTAAGGGATCGGGAGACCCAGTACTTC.

Concerning this clonotype itself: The junction does not match germline at one end; this may be a read error. This chain joins TRBV7-8 and TRBJ2-2; 8 bases fit TRBD2. The CDR3 is made up of 16 amino acids. CDR1 SGHVS and CDR2 FQNEAQ come from the germline V gene. The chain's CDR3 is CASSLFREGNTRELFF. CDR3 bases: TGTGCCAGCAGCTTATTTCGGGAGGGGAACACCAGGGAGCTGTTTTTT. The full variable domain, rest sourced from reference TRBV7-8 and TRBJ2-2, is GAGVSQSPRYKVAKRGQDVALRCDPISGHVSLFWYQQALGQGPEFLTYFQNEAQLDKSGLPSDRFFAERPEGSVSTLKIQRTQQEDSAVYLCASSLFREGNTRELFFGEGSRLTVL.

A word on this clonotype: The CDR3 end shows no conserved phenylalanine or tryptophan, and so a read error is likely. The V call is TRBV10-3, the J call TRBJ2-1; tentative D call: TRBD2 (5 bases). CDR3 length: 12 amino acids. Between the trimmed V and J ends, which lost 4 bases and 8 bases, there was a span of 9 bases. Germline CDR1 is ENHRY and CDR2 is SYGVKD. The DNA of the CDR3 is TGTGCCATCAGTGGAGCTAGCCATGAGCAGTTCCTC. Protein sequence: CAISGASHEQFL.

This chain uses TRBV7-9 with TRBJ2-2, with D possibly matching TRBD2 (5 bases). This CDR3 comprises 15 residues. The germline V gene encodes CDR1 SEHNR and CDR2 FQNEAQ (reference sequence). The V end lost 5 bases, the J end lost 0 bases, and 10 bases lay between the germline ends. CDR3 in amino acids: CASSQVGANTGELFF. The CDR3, as DNA: TGTGCCAGCAGCCAGGTGGGAGCGAACACCGGGGAGCTGTTTTTT.

Regarding this clonotype: A read error may produce the germline difference seen at one junction end. The genes are TRBV4-1 and TRBJ2-1; 8 bases map to TRBD1. Germline V lookup: CDR1 MGHRA, CDR2 YSYEKL. The CDR3 sequence is 15 residues long. The CDR3 spells CASSQGTGSCNEQFF. CDR3 bases: TGCGCCAGCAGCCAGGGGACAGGCTCCTGCAATGAGCAGTTCTTC.

The chain uses TRBV9 and TRBJ2-1; TRBD2 aligns across 14 bases. Germline CDR1 SGDLS, CDR2 YYNGEE. With 4 bases clipped from V and 7 bases from J, the junction kept 13 bases outside the gene matches. The length of the CDR3 is 18 residues. CDR3 coding DNA: TGTGCCAGCAGCTTGGGACTAGCGGGGGAGCCCTCTAGGAATGAGCAGTTCTTC. The encoded protein is CASSLGLAGEPSRNEQFF.

This clonotype was seen a handful of times. This sequence joins TRBV30 and TRBJ1-2, with 8 bases lining up with TRBD1. CDR1 is GTSNPN, CDR2 SVGIG, per germline (reference sequence). CDR3 length: 16 amino acids. Losses at the gene ends were 0 bases for V and 6 bases for J; bases not matched to a gene: 12. CDR3 DNA: TGTGCCTGGAGTGTATTGGGCAGGGGGCGATTCGATGGCTACACCTTC. It encodes CAWSVLGRGRFDGYTF. The full variable domain, its missing parts supplied by reference TRBV30 and TRBJ1-2, is SQTIHQWPATLVQPVGSPLSLECTVEGTSNPNLYWYRQAAGRGLQLLFYSVGIGQISSEVPQNLSASRPQDRQFILSSKKLLLSDSGFYLCAWSVLGRGRFDGYTFGSGTRLTVV.

Points on this clonotype: Given a much more abundant clone one base away, this may be a read error. The chain uses TRBV5-4 and TRBJ2-1; D call uncertain. CDR3 size: 11 residues. CDR1 is SGHNT and CDR2 is YYREEE in the germline V gene (reference sequence). CDR3 DNA sequence: TGTGTCAGCAGCGCATACAATGAGCAGTTCTTC. This encodes CVSSAYNEQFF.

This clonotype was seen only a few times. The V and J genes are TRBV29-1 and TRBJ1-2; TRBD1 agrees at 7 bases. J gave up 4 bases and V 7 bases, and 9 bases lay outside the gene matches. Germline V gene lookup returns CDR1 SQVTM and CDR2 ANQGSEA. The CDR3 runs 13 residues. The chain's CDR3 is CSASRGQSYGYTF. CDR3 DNA sequence: TGCAGCGCTTCTAGGGGGCAGAGCTATGGCTACACCTTC.

This clonotype has a handful of counts. This sequence joins TRBV21-1 and TRBJ1-2; TRBD1 is taken as the D call from the table, unchecked against the DNA. TRBV21-1 represents a pseudogene. The CDR3 consists of 20 residues. The CDR3, as DNA: TGTGCCAGCAGCAAAAAGGGGAGAGACAGGGGGCGATTTTCTAACTATGGCTACACCTTC. Amino acids: CASSKKGRDRGRFSNYGYTF.

Only one count was recorded for this clonotype. The chain is built from TRBV24-1 and TRBJ2-7; D unresolved. Germline V CDR1 and CDR2: KGHDR, SFDVKD. Trimming shortened V by 5 bases and J by 8 bases, and 12 bases separated the two germline ends. The CDR3 is made up of 12 amino acids. DNA for the CDR3: TGTGCCACCAGTGTCAGAACGGGCAAGCAGTACTTC. This gives the protein CATSVRTGKQYF.

The chain has TRBV10-3 and TRBJ1-1; 8 bases are a match to TRBD1. The CDR3 totals 17 residues. V lost 6 bases, J lost 6 bases, and 18 bases stayed unmatched. Per the germline V gene, CDR1 is ENHRY and CDR2 is SYGVKD. CDR3 sequence: CAISPPRDRRRVAEAFF. DNA of the CDR3: TGTGCCATCAGCCCCCCGAGGGACAGGAGGCGCGTCGCTGAAGCTTTCTTT.

This clonotype was seen repeatedly, ten times or more. V is TRBV11-3 and J is TRBJ2-3; no definite D call. The germline V and J ends were trimmed by 5 bases and 2 bases, with 5 bases remaining between them. Germline V lookup: CDR1 SGHNT, CDR2 YENEEA. The CDR3 sequence is 12 residues long. Here the CDR3 reads CASSNNTDTQYF. CDR3 coding DNA: TGTGCCAGCAGCAACAACACAGATACGCAGTATTTT.

The V gene is TRBV29-1, the J gene TRBJ2-1, with 11 bases fitting TRBD2. There are 14 residues in the CDR3. The V gene's germline CDR1 is SQVTM and CDR2 ANQGSEA. V dropped 7 bases and J dropped 15; count of bases not matched to a gene: 17. CDR3 region: CSAVELAGEGLLFF. The CDR3 DNA is TGCAGCGCTGTTGAACTAGCGGGGGAAGGCCTCCTGTTCTTC.

This clonotype was observed many times. The V and J genes are TRBV4-3 and TRBJ1-5, with unresolved D. Trimming took off 0 bases at V and 5 bases at J, with 5 bases between the two ends. Germline values: CDR1 LGHNA, CDR2 YSLEER. The CDR3 covers 13 residues. The CDR3 DNA reads as TGCGCCAGCAGCCAAGACGGTCATCAGCCCCAGCATTTT. It encodes CASSQDGHQPQHF.

The rearrangement links TRBV4-2 to TRBJ1-4, with a possible D match to TRBD1 (5 bases). V lost 6 bases and J 8 bases, leaving 13 bases between the germline ends. CDR1 and CDR2 (germline): LGHNA, YNFKEQ. There are 13 residues in the CDR3. The CDR3 coding sequence is TGTGCCAGCAGTAGGGACTTGAGCGAAAAACTGTTTTTT. Translation: CASSRDLSEKLFF.

J is TRBJ2-2 and V is TRBV4-3; possible D gene TRBD1, 5 bases. CDR3 size: 16 residues. Germline lookup yields CDR1 LGHNA and CDR2 YSLEER. V lost 0 bases, J lost 8 bases, and 16 bases lay in between. The CDR3: CASSQDESTGLGELFF. CDR3 nucleotides: TGCGCCAGCAGCCAAGATGAAAGTACAGGTTTGGGGGAGCTGTTTTTT.

This clonotype was counted ten times or more. This sequence joins TRBV12-3 or TRBV12-4 and TRBJ2-3, with 10 nucleotides matching TRBD1. CDR3 length equals 15 residues. V lost 6 bases to trimming and J lost 5 bases; unmatched junction nucleotides: 8. CDR3 residues: CASSQTGGGGDTQYF. DNA of the CDR3: TGTGCCAGCAGCCAGACAGGGGGCGGGGGAGATACGCAGTATTTT.

A few counts support this clonotype. The V call is TRBV10-3, the J call TRBJ1-1; D gene ambiguous. The CDR3 contains 16 residues. Trimming cost V 3 bases and J 0 bases, with 14 bases left between them. Germline loops: CDR1 ENHRY, CDR2 SYGVKD. CDR3 nucleotides: TGTGCCATCAGTGACCCTGGACGGGAGATGAACACTGAAGCTTTCTTT. As protein: CAISDPGREMNTEAFF.

A word on this clonotype: This may stem from a read error, because a much larger clone lies one nucleotide away. The genes are TRBV12-3 or TRBV12-4 and TRBJ2-2, with a possible D match to TRBD2 (6 bases). V lost 1 base and J lost 0, with 9 bases in between. The CDR3 runs to 16 residues. CDR3 sequence: CASSLGAGTNTGELFF. The CDR3 nucleotides are TGTGCCAGCAGTTTAGGTGCGGGGACGAACACCGGGGAGCTGTTTTTT.

The CDR3 nucleotides are TGTGCCTGCCCAAACCGGGACTACTCCTACGAGCAGTACTTC. This codes for CACPNRDYSYEQYF. V usage is TRBV30 and J usage is TRBJ2-7; 7 bases fit TRBD2. The CDR3 loop spans 14 amino acids. The germline V gene has CDR1 GTSNPN and CDR2 SVGIG (reference sequence). With V trimmed by 6 bases and J by 0 bases, 8 bases remained unmatched.

The V and J genes are TRBV5-1 and TRBJ2-7, with a possible D match to TRBD2 (6 bases). The CDR3 length is 13 residues. V lost 1 base and J 7 bases, leaving 12 bases between the germline ends. Germline assignment: CDR1 SGHRS and CDR2 YFSETQ. CDR3 nucleotide sequence: TGCGCCAGCAGCTTGCGCAGGCGGGAAGAGCAGTACTTC. As protein: CASSLRRREEQYF.

As for this clonotype: The conserved final phenylalanine or tryptophan is absent from the CDR3, which likely points to a read error. The rearrangement uses TRBV24-1 and TRBJ1-5; D unresolved. CDR1 and CDR2 (germline): KGHDR, SFDVKD. The length of the CDR3 is 14 residues. The V end was cut by 6 bases, the J end by 5 bases, with 13 bases between. The CDR3 DNA sequence: TGTGCCACCAGTAAGAGAGGCACCGATCAGCCCCAGCATATT. It codes for CATSKRGTDQPQHI.